The 5 T cell receptor beta chains below come from one sample, sequenced in a study of Ad26.COV2.S vaccination and SARS-CoV-2 variants. Repertoires were generated with immunoSEQ multiplex PCR, while TCRdb's copy carries only in-frame clones and drops some. Here the sample spans roughly 680,000 clones, around 89% being singletons. Described treatment: approximately 18 received Ad26.COV2.S at low or high dose, single or two shots; about 5 received placebo; per-sample allocation not given. All samples were drawn on day 63, counting from the first vaccine or placebo injection. The source was peripheral blood, collected in a trial of Ad26.COV2.S vaccine versus placebo. These receptors all come from a person between 18 and 65 years old who received the Ad26.COV2.S COVID-19 vaccine or a placebo.

This chain joins TRBV25-1 and TRBJ2-2; TRBD2 matches 11 bases. The CDR3 has 15 residues. Germline CDR1 and CDR2: MGHDK and SYGVNS. J lost 6 bases, V lost 4 bases, and 4 bases had no gene match. The CDR3 protein is CASSVTSGAPGELFF. CDR3 coding DNA: TGTGCCAGCAGTGTGACTAGCGGGGCCCCCGGGGAGCTGTTTTTT.

The genes are TRBV5-5 and TRBJ2-7; D is possibly TRBD2 (6 bases). V shed 4 bases and J shed 6 bases, with 29 bases lying between them. The CDR3 is 18 residues long. Germline V gives CDR1 SGHKS, CDR2 YYEKEE (reference sequence). CDR3 sequence (DNA): TGTGCCAGCAGCACCCTCAGACCCACTAGCCCTGGGCTTCTCGAGCAGTACTTC. Translation: CASSTLRPTSPGLLEQYF. The full variable domain, rest sourced from reference TRBV5-5 and TRBJ2-7, is DAGVTQSPTHLIKTRGQQVTLRCSPISGHKSVSWYQQVLGQGPQFIFQYYEKEERGRGNFPDRFSARQFPNYSSELNVNALLLGDSALYLCASSTLRPTSPGLLEQYFGPGTRLTVT.

The V and J genes are TRBV30 and TRBJ2-7; possibly TRBD2 for D (5 bases). Between the trimmed V and J ends, which lost 4 bases and 13 bases, there was a span of 20 bases. Germline values: CDR1 GTSNPN, CDR2 SVGIG (reference sequence). The CDR3 sequence is 12 residues long. The CDR3 nucleotides are TGTGCCTGGAAGCCCCTACTAGACGCCTCATACTTC. Encoded protein: CAWKPLLDASYF.

The J gene is TRBJ1-2, the V gene TRBV5-1, with D hard to call. The CDR3 extends over 13 amino acids. The germline CDR1 and CDR2 sequences are SGHRS and YFSETQ. V lost 1 base and J lost 0, with 4 bases in between. The CDR3 loop is CASSLSPNYGYTF. Written as DNA, the CDR3 is TGCGCCAGCAGCTTGTCCCCTAACTATGGCTACACCTTC. Full variable domain (rest looked up from reference TRBV5-1 and TRBJ1-2): KAGVTQTPRYLIKTRGQQVTLSCSPISGHRSVSWYQQTPGQGLQFLFEYFSETQRNKGNFPGRFSGRQFSNSRSEMNVSTLELGDSALYLCASSLSPNYGYTFGSGTRLTVV.

This sequence joins TRBV4-3 and TRBJ2-1; D may correspond to TRBD1 or TRBD2 (5 bases each). Trimming left V 1 base short and J 8 bases short, with 18 bases between. The V gene's germline CDR1 is LGHNA and CDR2 YSLEER. The CDR3 totals 16 residues. The CDR3 region is CASSQGYGDLGDEQFF. The CDR3 DNA follows: TGCGCCAGCAGCCAAGGTTACGGGGACCTTGGTGATGAGCAGTTCTTC.